The following is a T cell receptor (beta chain) sequence with its context. Germline-derived CDR1 and CDR2 are SGDLS and YYNGEE. Between the trimmed V and J ends, which lost 0 bases and 3 bases, there was a span of 7 bases. The CDR3 runs to 14 residues. TCRdb analysed the RT-PCR reads with MiXCR anew, one entry per CDR3 protein. The sample yields about 680,000 distinct CDR3 sequences, 12% to 15% seen once. This chain joins TRBV9 and TRBJ1-3; D gene ambiguous. The sequencing sample was made of memory CD4+ T cells from blood. The clonotype comes from a female donor in good health, serving as a healthy control. The CDR3 protein is CASSVVSDGNTIYF. The CDR3 DNA reads TGTGCCAGCAGCGTAGTCTCGGATGGAAACACCATATATTTT.